This TCR beta chain was sequenced for a study of blood T cell repertoires in COVID-19. Sequencing was performed with immunoSEQ multiplex PCR; in TCRdb, only in-frame clones are kept and a portion is missing. This table holds tens of thousands of clones, around 86% found once. The CDR3 sequence is 15 residues long. The J segment lost 4 bases and the V segment lost 0 bases, leaving 6 bases of the junction unmatched. CDR1 and CDR2 from the germline V gene are SGHNT and YYREEE (reference sequence). Sequenced: peripheral blood. The chain links TRBV5-4 to TRBJ1-1; 7 positions agree with TRBD1. The sequence came from a human donor in a cohort sampled during active COVID-19. CDR3 bases: TGTGCCAGCAGCTTGGTGAGGGCAGGGGGCACTGAAGCTTTCTTT. Translating it yields CASSLVRAGGTEAFF.